The 17 T cell receptor beta chains given below trace back to one sample, sequenced in a study of T-cell memory formation after mild COVID-19. TCRdb fed the 5' RACE reads into MiXCR, producing one record per CDR3 protein. The table has 400,000 or so distinct CDR3 sequences, roughly 20% seen once. The sample comprised PBMCs or a T cell subset sorted from them (not recorded which). The receptors here all came from an adult woman who had mild COVID-19 (a few samples of this study predate the infection). Cell type and time point are not known.

This clonotype appeared a few times. J is TRBJ2-1 and V is TRBV19, with 12 bases matching TRBD1. Trimming cost V 6 bases and J 10 bases; bases outside gene matches: 10. The CDR3 has 15 amino acids. Germline V gives CDR1 LNHDA, CDR2 SQIVND (reference sequence). The CDR3, as DNA: TGTGCCAGTAGAAGACCGGGACAGGGGGCCGGGGAGCAGTTCTTC. It specifies CASRRPGQGAGEQFF.

The chain recombines TRBV6-2 or TRBV6-3 with TRBJ2-7, with 9 bases aligning to TRBD2. Germline loops: CDR1 MNHEY, CDR2 SVGEGT. The CDR3 runs 14 residues. The V gene end was trimmed by 6 bases and the J gene end by 1 base; junction bases not matched to a gene: 4. The CDR3 spells CASSLAGWSYEQYF. The CDR3 DNA follows: TGTGCCAGCAGCCTAGCGGGATGGTCCTACGAGCAGTACTTC.

The chain links TRBV7-2 to TRBJ1-1, with TRBD1 as a possible D gene (5 bases). Germline V gene lookup returns CDR1 SGHTA and CDR2 FQGNSA. The V end lost 5 bases, the J end lost 7 bases, and 17 bases lay between the germline ends. This CDR3 contains 14 residues. The CDR3 DNA sequence: TGTGCCAGCAGCCCCAGCAGGACACCCCTTGAAGCTTTCTTT. Protein sequence: CASSPSRTPLEAFF.

This sequence joins TRBV5-1 and TRBJ2-4; a weak D match, TRBD2 (5 bases). Germline loops: CDR1 SGHRS, CDR2 YFSETQ. V was clipped by 4 bases and J by 10 bases, with 21 bases between them. CDR3 length: 15 residues. The DNA of the CDR3 is TGCGCCAGCAGCATAGACCGTGAGGATGGGAGAATTCAGTACTTC. This gives the protein CASSIDREDGRIQYF.

V is TRBV4-1 and J is TRBJ1-1; D uncertain. Germline V gene sequence: CDR1 MGHRA, CDR2 YSYEKL. Trimming shortened V by 0 bases and J by 3 bases, and 11 bases separated the two germline ends. The CDR3 sequence is 15 residues long. The DNA of the CDR3 is TGCGCCAGCAGCCAAGATCTGAGTTGGGACACTGAAGCTTTCTTT. This translates into CASSQDLSWDTEAFF.

This clonotype has just a few counts. The chain links TRBV20-1 to TRBJ1-6; D might be TRBD1 (5 bases). The ends were cut back, 3 bases at V and 8 bases at J, with 26 bases in the middle. The CDR3 has 18 amino acids. The germline V gene has CDR1 DFQATT and CDR2 SNEGSKA (reference sequence). The CDR3 nucleotides are TGCAGTGCTAGGGCCCAAGCGGCCTCAGGGTTTAGTGATTCACCCCTCCACTTT. This encodes CSARAQAASGFSDSPLHF.

This chain joins TRBV14 and TRBJ2-7, with D hard to call. V was cut by 0 bases and J by 5 bases, with 5 bases left in between. The CDR3 runs to 12 residues. Germline CDR1 reads SGHDN; CDR2 reads FVKESK. CDR3 bases: TGTGCCAGCAGCCAAGATAACCACGAGCAGTACTTC. This encodes CASSQDNHEQYF.

This clonotype showed up many times. The chain links TRBV12-3 or TRBV12-4 to TRBJ2-7, with 8 nucleotides matching TRBD2. This CDR3 region has 14 residues. The V segment lost 1 base and the J segment 4 bases; nucleotides outside the gene matches: 3. CDR3 sequence reads: CASSLEGLGYEQYF. The CDR3 coding sequence is TGTGCCAGCAGTTTAGAGGGACTAGGTTACGAGCAGTACTTC.

Concerning this clonotype itself: The CDR3 end shows no conserved phenylalanine or tryptophan, and so a read error is likely. The limits of the CDR3 on the DNA are not certain, so only TCRdb's listed CDR3 is given. The gene calls are TRBV2 and TRBJ2-5; TRBD1, the table's D call, lacks a check against the DNA. The CDR3 contains 12 residues when both ends are counted. Germline assignment: CDR1 SNHLY and CDR2 FYNNEI. The CDR3 is CASRHPRGRRTL.

The V call is TRBV5-1, the J call TRBJ2-3; D may be TRBD2 (5 bases). Germline assignment: CDR1 SGHRS and CDR2 YFSETQ. V lost 0 bases and J 0 bases, leaving 8 bases between the germline ends. The CDR3 runs 15 residues. The CDR3 DNA sequence: TGCGCCAGCAGCTTGGACCCGGGAAGCACAGATACGCAGTATTTT. The encoded protein is CASSLDPGSTDTQYF.

The CDR3 DNA is TGTGCCAGCAGCGTAGGGACTAGCGTATACAATGAGCAGTTCTTC. This codes for CASSVGTSVYNEQFF. The chain has TRBV9 and TRBJ2-1; 9 bases fit TRBD2. The CDR3 is made up of 15 amino acids. Losses at the gene ends were 0 bases for V and 4 bases for J; bases not matched to a gene: 2. Germline V gene sequence: CDR1 SGDLS, CDR2 YYNGEE.

The table lists this clonotype with a few counts. The CDR3 DNA reads TGTGCCAGTAGTATGGTCCCAGGGATGAACACTGAAGCTTTCTTT. Its protein product is CASSMVPGMNTEAFF. V is TRBV19 and J is TRBJ1-1, with D perhaps TRBD1 (5 bases). Trimming removed 3 bases from V and 0 bases from J, with 11 bases in between. From germline, CDR1 is LNHDA and CDR2 SQIVND (reference sequence). CDR3 length equals 15 residues.

V gene TRBV4-1 combines with J gene TRBJ1-4, with a possible D match to TRBD1 (6 bases). The CDR3 consists of 15 residues. The germline gives CDR1 MGHRA, CDR2 YSYEKL. The ends were cut back, 1 base at V and 6 bases at J, with 12 bases in the middle. In DNA, the CDR3 is TGCGCCAGCAGCCAAGTGGGGGCGGCCTATGAAAAACTGTTTTTT. Translating it yields CASSQVGAAYEKLFF.

In this sample, this clonotype turned up a few times. The rearrangement joins TRBV12-3 or TRBV12-4 to TRBJ2-1, with D maybe TRBD2 (6 bases). Trimming shortened V by 2 bases and J by 0 bases, and 11 bases separated the two germline ends. This CDR3 is built from 16 residues. CDR3 amino acids: CASSLSGRSSYNEQFF. The CDR3 DNA reads TGTGCCAGCAGTTTAAGTGGGAGGAGCTCCTACAATGAGCAGTTCTTC.

Written as DNA, the CDR3 is TGTGCCAGCAGCTCCGGTGAGGGCTACCTTTACAATGAGCAGTTCTTC. It codes for CASSSGEGYLYNEQFF. This rearrangement joins TRBV7-6 to TRBJ2-1; the D gene is possibly TRBD2 (5 bases). The germline V gene has CDR1 SGHVS and CDR2 FNYEAQ. The CDR3 extends over 16 amino acids. V lost 4 bases and J lost 4, with 17 bases in between.

This clonotype was counted many times. The chain couples TRBV7-9 to TRBJ2-3; 11 bases map to TRBD2. With V trimmed by 5 bases and J by 0 bases, 7 bases remained unmatched. Germline values: CDR1 SEHNR, CDR2 FQNEAQ (reference sequence). The CDR3 has 17 amino acids. The CDR3 bases are TGTGCCAGCAGCCCGCGGGGACTAGCGGCTAGCACAGATACGCAGTATTTT. Translated: CASSPRGLAASTDTQYF.

The chain carries TRBV7-9 and TRBJ1-1; 8 bases map to TRBD1. The trim removed 6 bases at V and 5 bases at J, leaving 8 bases unmatched. Germline V CDR1 and CDR2: SEHNR, FQNEAQ (reference sequence). There are 14 residues in the CDR3. CDR3 in amino acids: CASRKDRVGTEAFF. DNA for the CDR3: TGTGCCAGCAGGAAGGACAGGGTAGGGACTGAAGCTTTCTTT.